Sequencing of this TCR beta chain was carried out in a study of blood T cell repertoires in COVID-19. Study information: Spain, Italy and the United States supplied samples that represented acute and convalescent COVID-19. Nucleic acid was either cDNA or gDNA, and it came from T cells, B-cell-depleted T cells, or PBMCs.

Seattle's enrolled individuals joined amid active infection and were then monitored longitudinally. Original data processing: Nucleated cell counts were estimated from reference gene primer amplification. Some clones are missing from TCRdb's copy, which holds only in-frame ones; the method was immunoSEQ multiplex PCR. V and J calls and clone size are those listed in that table; D and trimming were worked out from the DNA. The sample lists 150,000 to 160,000 clones, around 83% occurring once. V lost 2 bases and J 4 bases, leaving 15 bases between the germline ends. CDR3 length equals 15 residues. Germline CDR1 is SGHTA and CDR2 is FQGTGA.

The source material was peripheral blood. This clonotype was sampled from a woman in her sixties or seventies with COVID-19, enrolled during active disease. The V gene is TRBV7-3, the J gene TRBJ2-7; a possible D gene is TRBD2 (5 bases). CDR3 coding DNA: TGTGCCAGCAGCTTAGGTCCAGCGGCTATGTACGAGCAGTACTTC. It encodes CASSLGPAAMYEQYF.